This T cell receptor beta chain was profiled in a study of T cells in Graves' hyperthyroidism and ophthalmopathy. This clonotype was detected many times. RNA transcripts were the template for amplifying TCR beta CDR3 regions. The primer set for the first-round RT-PCR of the TCR CDR3 was HTBI. TCRdb re-analysed the multiplex PCR reads in MiXCR, keeping a single row per CDR3 protein. In the table there are roughly 280,000 distinct CDR3 sequences, approximately 15% of which are singletons. V shed 2 bases and J 10 bases; nucleotides not matched to a gene: 8. This CDR3 region has 15 residues. Germline V CDR1 and CDR2: DFQATT, SNEGSKA (reference sequence).

The sequence derives from a woman aged 60-70 years with Graves' ophthalmopathy. This chain joins TRBV20-1 and TRBJ2-3; TRBD2 agrees at 14 bases. The material sequenced was blood. CDR3 bases: TGCAGTGCTAGACAGACTAGCGGGAGGGCCGTCGCGCAGTATTTT. Protein product: CSARQTSGRAVAQYF.